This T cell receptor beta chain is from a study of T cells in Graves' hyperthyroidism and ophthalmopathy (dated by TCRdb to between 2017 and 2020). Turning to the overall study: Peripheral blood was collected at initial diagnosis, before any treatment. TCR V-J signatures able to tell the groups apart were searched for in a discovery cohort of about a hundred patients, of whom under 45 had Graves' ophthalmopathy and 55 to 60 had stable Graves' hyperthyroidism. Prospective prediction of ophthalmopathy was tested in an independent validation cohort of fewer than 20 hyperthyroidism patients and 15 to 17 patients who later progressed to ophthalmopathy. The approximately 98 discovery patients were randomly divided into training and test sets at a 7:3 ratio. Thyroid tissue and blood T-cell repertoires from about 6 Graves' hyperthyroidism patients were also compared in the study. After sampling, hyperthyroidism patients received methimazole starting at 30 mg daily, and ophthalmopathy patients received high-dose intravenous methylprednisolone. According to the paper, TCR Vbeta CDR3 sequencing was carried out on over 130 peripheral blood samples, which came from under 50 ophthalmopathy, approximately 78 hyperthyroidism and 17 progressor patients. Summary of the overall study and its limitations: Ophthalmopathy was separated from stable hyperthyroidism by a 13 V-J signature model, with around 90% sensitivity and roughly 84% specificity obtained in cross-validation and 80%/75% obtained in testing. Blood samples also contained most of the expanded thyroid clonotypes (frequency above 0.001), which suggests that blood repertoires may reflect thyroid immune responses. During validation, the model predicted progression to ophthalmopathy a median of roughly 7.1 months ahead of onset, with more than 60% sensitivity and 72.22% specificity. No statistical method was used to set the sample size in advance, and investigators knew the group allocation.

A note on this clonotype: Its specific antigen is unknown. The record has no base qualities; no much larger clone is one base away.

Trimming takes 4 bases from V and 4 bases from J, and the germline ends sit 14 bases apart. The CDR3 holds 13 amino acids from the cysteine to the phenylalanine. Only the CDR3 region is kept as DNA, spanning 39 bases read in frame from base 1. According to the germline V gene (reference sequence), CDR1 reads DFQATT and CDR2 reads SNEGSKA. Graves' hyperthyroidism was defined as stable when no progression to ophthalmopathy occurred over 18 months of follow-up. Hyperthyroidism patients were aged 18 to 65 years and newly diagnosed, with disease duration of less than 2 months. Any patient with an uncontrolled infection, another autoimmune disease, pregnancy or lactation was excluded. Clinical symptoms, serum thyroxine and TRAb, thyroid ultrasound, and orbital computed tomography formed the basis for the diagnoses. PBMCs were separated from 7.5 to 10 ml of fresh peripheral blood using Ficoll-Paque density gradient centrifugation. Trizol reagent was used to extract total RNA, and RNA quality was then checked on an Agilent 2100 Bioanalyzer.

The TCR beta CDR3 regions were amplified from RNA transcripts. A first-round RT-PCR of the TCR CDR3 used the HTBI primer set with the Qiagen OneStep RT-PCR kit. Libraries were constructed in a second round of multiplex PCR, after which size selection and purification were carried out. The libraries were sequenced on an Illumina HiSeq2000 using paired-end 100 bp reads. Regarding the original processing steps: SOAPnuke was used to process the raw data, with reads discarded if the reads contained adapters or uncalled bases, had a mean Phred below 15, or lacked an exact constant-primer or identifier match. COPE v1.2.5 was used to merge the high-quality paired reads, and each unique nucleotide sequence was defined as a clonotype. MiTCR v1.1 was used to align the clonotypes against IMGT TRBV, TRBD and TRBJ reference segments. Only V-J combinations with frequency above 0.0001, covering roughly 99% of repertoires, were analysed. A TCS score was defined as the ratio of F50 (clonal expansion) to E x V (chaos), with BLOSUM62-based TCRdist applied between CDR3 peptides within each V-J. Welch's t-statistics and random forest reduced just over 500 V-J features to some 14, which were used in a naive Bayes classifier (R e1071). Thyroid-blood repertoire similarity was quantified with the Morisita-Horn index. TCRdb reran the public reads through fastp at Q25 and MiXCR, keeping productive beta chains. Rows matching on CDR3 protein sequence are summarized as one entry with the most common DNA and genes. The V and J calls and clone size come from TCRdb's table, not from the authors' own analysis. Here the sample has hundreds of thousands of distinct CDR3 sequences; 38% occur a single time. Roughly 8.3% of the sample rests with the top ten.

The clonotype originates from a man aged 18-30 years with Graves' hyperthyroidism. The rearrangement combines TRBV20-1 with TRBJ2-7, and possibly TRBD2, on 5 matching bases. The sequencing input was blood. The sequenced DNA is TGCAGTGCTACCCCCTCCCGGGGATACGAGCAGTACTTC. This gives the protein CSATPSRGYEQYF.